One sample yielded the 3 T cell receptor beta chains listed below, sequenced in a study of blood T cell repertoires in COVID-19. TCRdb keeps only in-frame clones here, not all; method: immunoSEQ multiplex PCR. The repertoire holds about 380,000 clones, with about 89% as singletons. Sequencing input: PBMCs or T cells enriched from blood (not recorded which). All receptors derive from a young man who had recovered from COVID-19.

In DNA, the CDR3 is TGTGCCAGTAGTATCCCCCGGACAGGGGATGGCTACACCTTC. It specifies CASSIPRTGDGYTF. V is TRBV19 and J is TRBJ1-2; 9 positions agree with TRBD1. Germline CDR1 is LNHDA and CDR2 is SQIVND (reference sequence). Trimming at V came to 3 bases and at J to 6 bases, leaving 5 bases not matched to a gene. The CDR3 is 14 amino acids.

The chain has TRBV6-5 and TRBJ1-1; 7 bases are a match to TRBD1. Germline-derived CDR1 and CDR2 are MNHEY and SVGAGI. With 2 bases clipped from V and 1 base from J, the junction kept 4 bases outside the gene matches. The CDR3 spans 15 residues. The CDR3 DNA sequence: TGTGCCAGCAGTTACACACAGGGGAAGAACACTGAAGCTTTCTTT. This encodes CASSYTQGKNTEAFF.

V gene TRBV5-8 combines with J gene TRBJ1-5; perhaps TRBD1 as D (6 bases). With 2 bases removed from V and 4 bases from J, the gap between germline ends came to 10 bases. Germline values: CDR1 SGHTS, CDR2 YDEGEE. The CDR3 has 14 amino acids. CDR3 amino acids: CASSFGQINQPQHF. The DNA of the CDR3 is TGTGCCAGCAGCTTTGGACAGATAAATCAGCCCCAGCATTTT. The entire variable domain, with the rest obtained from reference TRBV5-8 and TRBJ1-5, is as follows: EAGVTQSPTHLIKTRGQQATLRCSPISGHTSVYWYQQALGLGLQFLLWYDEGEERNRGNFPPRFSGRQFPNYSSELNVNALELEDSALYLCASSFGQINQPQHFGDGTRLSIL.